The 20 T cell receptor beta chains presented below share a single source sample, sequenced in a study of T cell responses to AZD1222 COVID-19 vaccine. Measured with immunoSEQ multiplex PCR; TCRdb has only the in-frame clones, and not every one. The data contain more than 75,000 clones, approximately 83% of them singletons. The sample consisted of peripheral blood, taken 28 days after the second AZD1222 dose. The receptors here all came from an adult who received the AZD1222 COVID-19 vaccine.

The rearrangement joins TRBV2 to TRBJ1-2; weak D call: TRBD1 (5 bases). V was pared by 2 bases and J by 3 bases, with 7 bases between. This CDR3 region has 13 residues. CDR1 and CDR2 from the germline V gene are SNHLY and FYNNEI. The CDR3 reads CASSEKGYYGYTF. The CDR3 DNA reads as TGTGCCAGCAGTGAAAAGGGGTACTATGGCTACACCTTC.

Only one count was recorded for this clone. The rearrangement uses TRBV18 and TRBJ2-7; TRBD1 aligns across 8 bases. The germline V gene encodes CDR1 KGHSH and CDR2 LQKENI. Trimming took 3 bases from V and 2 from J; bases not matched to a gene: 3. The CDR3 has 14 amino acids. The CDR3 here is CASSPTGQAYEQYF. DNA of the CDR3: TGTGCCAGCTCACCTACGGGACAGGCCTACGAGCAGTACTTC.

V is TRBV12-1 and J is TRBJ1-2. TRBV12-1 is designated a pseudogene. The CDR3 length is 18 residues. CDR3 amino acids: CASSFGGSGTPSNYGYTF. The CDR3 coding sequence is TGTGCCAGCAGCTTTGGGGGGTCGGGTACCCCTTCTAACTATGGCTACACCTTC.

This chain uses TRBV6-2 or TRBV6-3 with TRBJ1-1; D may be TRBD1 (5 bases). Trimming stripped 6 bases from V and 5 bases from J, with 13 bases between. CDR1 MNHEY and CDR2 SVGEGT come from the germline V gene. The CDR3 extends over 13 amino acids. CDR3 bases: TGTGCCAGCAGCCCGGGACGGTTTACTGAAGCTTTCTTT. As protein: CASSPGRFTEAFF.

This chain joins TRBV11-2 and TRBJ2-7; TRBD1 is a possible D gene (5 bases). Germline V gives CDR1 SGHAT, CDR2 FQNNGV. V gave up 6 bases and J gave up 1 base, with 10 bases separating them. This CDR3 region has 13 residues. CDR3 residues: CASRTQGSYEQYF. In nucleotides, the CDR3 is TGTGCCAGCAGAACCCAGGGTTCCTACGAGCAGTACTTC.

The gene calls are TRBV5-1 and TRBJ2-7; perhaps TRBD2 as D (5 bases). Trimming pared 0 bases from V and 3 bases from J, leaving 10 bases between. The CDR3 has 14 residues. The germline CDR1 and CDR2 sequences are SGHRS and YFSETQ. CDR3 coding DNA: TGCGCCAGCAGCTTGGGTGGGAGCGGCTACGAGCAGTACTTC. Translated, it gives CASSLGGSGYEQYF.

This sequence joins TRBV28 and TRBJ2-5, with D maybe TRBD1 (5 bases). The CDR3 runs 14 residues. V dropped 8 bases and J dropped 3 bases, with 16 bases sitting between them. The germline V gene encodes CDR1 MDHEN and CDR2 SYDVKM. The CDR3 sequence is CASFHAGNKETQYF. The CDR3 nucleotides are TGTGCCAGCTTTCACGCAGGGAATAAAGAGACCCAGTACTTC.

This clone came up a few times. The V gene is TRBV7-2, the J gene TRBJ1-6; D possibly corresponds to TRBD1 (5 bases). The germline V gene has CDR1 SGHTA and CDR2 FQGNSA. Trimming removed 4 bases from V and 1 base from J, with 14 bases in between. This CDR3 has 17 amino acids. The CDR3 DNA reads TGTGCCAGCAGCTCTGGGACTTCAGCGTCCTATAATTCACCCCTCCACTTT. Its translation: CASSSGTSASYNSPLHF.

The rearrangement joins TRBV7-2 to TRBJ1-1; D not resolved. The CDR3 consists of 16 residues. Germline CDR1 SGHTA, CDR2 FQGNSA. Trimming took 5 bases from V and 6 from J, leaving 22 bases between them. CDR3 DNA: TGTGCCAGCAGCCCAGAGGCCCCAGGAAGTGGAGCTGAAGCTTTCTTT. Translation gives CASSPEAPGSGAEAFF.

The chain recombines TRBV21-1 with TRBJ1-2; the table's D gene call, TRBD1, was not cross checked with the DNA. TRBV21-1 counts as a pseudogene. This CDR3 is 14 amino acids long. CDR3 nucleotide sequence: TGTGCCAGCAGCAAAGGACATAAATACTATGGCTACACCTTC. It specifies CASSKGHKYYGYTF.

The CDR3 DNA reads as TGTGCCAGCAGCTTCTGGGGGCAAGATACGCAGTATTTT. Its translation: CASSFWGQDTQYF. V gene TRBV5-6 combines with J gene TRBJ2-3, with D maybe TRBD1 (6 bases). The V end lost 2 bases, the J end lost 5 bases, and 9 bases lay between the germline ends. The length of the CDR3 is 13 residues. CDR1 and CDR2 from the germline V gene are SGHDT and YYEEEE.

The chain links TRBV7-2 to TRBJ1-4; D call uncertain. The V gene's germline CDR1 is SGHTA and CDR2 FQGNSA. This CDR3 is built from 13 residues. Trimming cost V 5 bases and J 5 bases, with 9 bases left between them. The CDR3 region has the DNA TGTGCCAGCAGCCTCTGGGAGAATGAAAAACTGTTTTTT. It encodes CASSLWENEKLFF.

This chain links TRBV3-1 (or the pseudogene TRBV3-2) with TRBJ1-3; 9 bases agree with TRBD1. The CDR3 spans 17 residues. Per germline, CDR1 LGHDT and CDR2 YNNKEL (reference sequence). The CDR3 DNA reads TGTGCTACAAACAGGACCTCGGGACAGGGTAATGGAAACACCATATATTTT. Translating it yields CATNRTSGQGNGNTIYF.

V and J are TRBV6-6 and TRBJ1-2; D is uncertain. The germline CDR1 and CDR2 sequences are MNHNY and SVGAGI (reference sequence). Trimming took off 5 bases at V and 0 bases at J, with 13 bases between the two ends. The CDR3 is 15 amino acids. CDR3 loop: CASSIYGVSNYGYTF. CDR3 DNA sequence: TGTGCCAGCAGTATATACGGGGTATCTAACTATGGCTACACCTTC.

V usage is TRBV6-5 and J usage is TRBJ1-5; D gene uncertain. The CDR3 sequence is 14 residues long. Germline V gene lookup returns CDR1 MNHEY and CDR2 SVGAGI. V was shortened by 5 bases and J by 5 bases, with 13 bases between the two germline ends. The CDR3 bases are TGTGCCAGCAGTATGTACAGCAACGATCAGCCCCAGCATTTT. It encodes CASSMYSNDQPQHF.

Here the CDR3 reads CATSRDRTGGTQYF. The CDR3 DNA reads TGTGCCACCAGCAGAGATAGAACGGGCGGGACCCAGTACTTC. This chain joins TRBV15 and TRBJ2-5, with D unclear. This CDR3 spans 14 amino acids. V lost 0 bases, J lost 7 bases, and 12 bases lay in between. Germline V gene sequence: CDR1 LNHNV, CDR2 YYDKDF (reference sequence).

Comments on this clone: The same CDR3 also results from other DNA sequences found in this sample. The chain joins TRBV2 to TRBJ2-4; D could derive from TRBD1 or TRBD2 (6 bases each). Germline CDR1 SNHLY, CDR2 FYNNEI. CDR3 size: 16 residues. Trimming stripped 6 bases from V and 1 base from J, with 16 bases between. CDR3 loop: CASSRGGLTAKNIQYF. The CDR3 DNA reads TGTGCCAGCAGCCGAGGGGGGCTCACGGCCAAAAACATTCAGTACTTC.

This clone was found a few times. CDR3 nucleotide sequence: TGTGCCAGCAGTAAAAGTGGCACTACGGGCCGGGGGTACTTC. As protein: CASSKSGTTGRGYF. V gene TRBV2 combines with J gene TRBJ2-7; D is possibly TRBD2 (5 bases). The V and J ends lost 5 bases and 12 bases respectively, with 23 bases between them. The germline CDR1 and CDR2 sequences are SNHLY and FYNNEI. The CDR3 covers 14 residues.

The gene calls are TRBV18 and TRBJ2-5; D remains unclear. Trimming took 2 bases from V and 1 from J, leaving 8 bases between them. Germline CDR1 reads KGHSH; CDR2 reads LQKENI. This CDR3 region has 14 residues. The CDR3 reads CASSPFESQETQYF. The CDR3 DNA sequence: TGTGCCAGCTCACCATTCGAATCCCAAGAGACCCAGTACTTC.

The J gene is TRBJ1-2, the V gene TRBV7-8, with D perhaps TRBD1 (6 bases). Per germline, CDR1 SGHVS and CDR2 FQNEAQ. V lost 1 base, J lost 4 bases, and 13 bases lay in between. This CDR3 contains 15 residues. As DNA, the CDR3 is TGTGCCAGCAGCTTAGGGGTTAGGGGGAGCTATGGCTACACCTTC. It specifies CASSLGVRGSYGYTF.